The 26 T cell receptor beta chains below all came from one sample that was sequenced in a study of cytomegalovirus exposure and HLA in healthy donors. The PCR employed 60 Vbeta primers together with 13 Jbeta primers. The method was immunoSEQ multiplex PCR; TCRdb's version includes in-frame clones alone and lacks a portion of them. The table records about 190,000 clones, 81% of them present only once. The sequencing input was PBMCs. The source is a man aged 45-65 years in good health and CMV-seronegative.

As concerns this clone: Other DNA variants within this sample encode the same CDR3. The DNA for the CDR3 is TGTGCCAGCAGCTTAGGGGGCTCGAACACTGAAGCTTTCTTT. It is translated as CASSLGGSNTEAFF. The rearrangement joins TRBV7-9 to TRBJ1-1, with a tentative D call TRBD1 (5 bases). CDR1 SEHNR and CDR2 FQNEAQ come from the germline V gene (reference sequence). The V end was cut by 1 base, the J end by 1 base, with 7 bases between. The CDR3 spans 14 residues.

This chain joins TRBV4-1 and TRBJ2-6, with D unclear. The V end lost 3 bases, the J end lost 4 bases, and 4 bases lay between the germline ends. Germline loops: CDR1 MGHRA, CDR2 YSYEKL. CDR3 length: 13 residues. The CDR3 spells CASSQTGANVLTF. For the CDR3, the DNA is TGCGCCAGCAGCCAGACAGGGGCCAACGTCCTGACTTTC.

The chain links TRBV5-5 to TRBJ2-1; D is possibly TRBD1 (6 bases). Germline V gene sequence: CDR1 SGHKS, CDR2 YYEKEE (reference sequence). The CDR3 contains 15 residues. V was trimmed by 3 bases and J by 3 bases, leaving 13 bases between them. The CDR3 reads CASSSERDNYNEQFF. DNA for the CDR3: TGTGCCAGCAGCTCTGAACGGGACAACTACAATGAGCAGTTCTTC.

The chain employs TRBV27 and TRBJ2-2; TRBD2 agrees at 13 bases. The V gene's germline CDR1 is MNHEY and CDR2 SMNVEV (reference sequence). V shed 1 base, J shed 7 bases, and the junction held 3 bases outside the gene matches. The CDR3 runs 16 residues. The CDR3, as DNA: TGTGCCAGCAGTTTATGGACTAGCGGGGGAATCGGGGAGCTGTTTTTT. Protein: CASSLWTSGGIGELFF.

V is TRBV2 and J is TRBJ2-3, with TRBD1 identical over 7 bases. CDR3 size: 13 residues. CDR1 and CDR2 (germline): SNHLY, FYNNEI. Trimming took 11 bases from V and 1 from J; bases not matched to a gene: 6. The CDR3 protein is CAGGQDGTDTQYF. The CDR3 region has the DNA TGTGCCGGTGGACAGGACGGCACAGATACGCAGTATTTT.

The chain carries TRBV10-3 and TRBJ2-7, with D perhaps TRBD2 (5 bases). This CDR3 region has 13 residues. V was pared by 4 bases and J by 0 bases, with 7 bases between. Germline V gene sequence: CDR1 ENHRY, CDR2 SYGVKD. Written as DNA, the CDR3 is TGTGCCATCAGTGCTAGCAGCTCCTACGAGCAGTACTTC. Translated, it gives CAISASSSYEQYF.

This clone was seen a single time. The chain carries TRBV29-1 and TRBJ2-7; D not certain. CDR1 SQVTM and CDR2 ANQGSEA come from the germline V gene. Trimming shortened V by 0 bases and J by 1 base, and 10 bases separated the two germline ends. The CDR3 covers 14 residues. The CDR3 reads CSVEDPGRSYEQYF. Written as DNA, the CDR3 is TGCAGCGTTGAAGATCCCGGCAGGTCCTACGAGCAGTACTTC.

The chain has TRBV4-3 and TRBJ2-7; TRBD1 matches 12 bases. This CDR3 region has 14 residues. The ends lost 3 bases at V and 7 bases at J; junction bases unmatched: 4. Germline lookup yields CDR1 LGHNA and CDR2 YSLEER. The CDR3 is CASSQGQGAREQYF. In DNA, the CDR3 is TGCGCCAGCAGCCAGGGACAGGGGGCGCGGGAGCAGTACTTC.

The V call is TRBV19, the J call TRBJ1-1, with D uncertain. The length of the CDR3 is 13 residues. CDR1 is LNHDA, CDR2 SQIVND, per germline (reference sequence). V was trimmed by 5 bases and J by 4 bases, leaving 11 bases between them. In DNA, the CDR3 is TGTGCCAGTAGTGGGTCGGGGTTCACTGAAGCTTTCTTT. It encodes CASSGSGFTEAFF. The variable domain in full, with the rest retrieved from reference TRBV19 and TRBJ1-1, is DGGITQSPKYLFRKEGQNVTLSCEQNLNHDAMYWYRQDPGQGLRLIYYSQIVNDFQKGDIAEGYSVSREKKESFPLTVTSAQKNPTAFYLCASSGSGFTEAFFGQGTRLTVV.

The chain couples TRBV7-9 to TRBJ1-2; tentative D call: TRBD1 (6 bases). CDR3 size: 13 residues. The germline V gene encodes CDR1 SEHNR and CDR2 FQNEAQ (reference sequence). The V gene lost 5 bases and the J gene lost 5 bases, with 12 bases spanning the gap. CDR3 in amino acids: CASSPGTHYGYTF. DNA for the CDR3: TGTGCCAGCAGCCCCGGGACACATTATGGCTACACCTTC.

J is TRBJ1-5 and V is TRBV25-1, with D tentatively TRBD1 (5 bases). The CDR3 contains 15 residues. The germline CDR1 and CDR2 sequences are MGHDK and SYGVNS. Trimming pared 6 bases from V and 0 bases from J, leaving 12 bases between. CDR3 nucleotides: TGTGCCAGCAGCGAAAGCGGGGGTAGCAATCAGCCCCAGCATTTT. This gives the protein CASSESGGSNQPQHF.

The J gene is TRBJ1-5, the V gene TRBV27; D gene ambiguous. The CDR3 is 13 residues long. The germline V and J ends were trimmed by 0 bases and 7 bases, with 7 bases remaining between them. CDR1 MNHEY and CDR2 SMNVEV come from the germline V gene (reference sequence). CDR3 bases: TGTGCCAGCAGTTTATCGAGGGAGCAGCCCCAGCATTTT. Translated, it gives CASSLSREQPQHF.

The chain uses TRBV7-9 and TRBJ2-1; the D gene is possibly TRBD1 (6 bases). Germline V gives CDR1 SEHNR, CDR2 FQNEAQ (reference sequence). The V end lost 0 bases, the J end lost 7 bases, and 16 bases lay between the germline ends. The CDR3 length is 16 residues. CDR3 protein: CASSLALQGQGNEQFF. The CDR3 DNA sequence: TGTGCCAGCAGCTTAGCTCTCCAGGGTCAGGGGAATGAGCAGTTCTTC.

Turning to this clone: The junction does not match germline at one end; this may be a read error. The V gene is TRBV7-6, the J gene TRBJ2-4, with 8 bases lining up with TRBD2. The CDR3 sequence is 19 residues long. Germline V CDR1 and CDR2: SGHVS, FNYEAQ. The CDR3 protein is CASSLDSSGADVAKNIQYF. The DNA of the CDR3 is TGTGCCAGCAGTTTAGATAGTAGCGGGGCCGATGTGGCCAAAAACATTCAGTACTTC.

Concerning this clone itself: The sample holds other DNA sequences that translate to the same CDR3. DNA for the CDR3: TGTGCCAGCTCACCCGGGACAGATCAGCCCCAGCATTTT. This codes for CASSPGTDQPQHF. The chain recombines TRBV18 with TRBJ1-5; 7 nucleotides match TRBD1. The germline V gene encodes CDR1 KGHSH and CDR2 LQKENI. The CDR3 totals 13 residues. Germline trimming cut 3 bases from V and 5 bases from J; bases unmatched to any gene: 1.

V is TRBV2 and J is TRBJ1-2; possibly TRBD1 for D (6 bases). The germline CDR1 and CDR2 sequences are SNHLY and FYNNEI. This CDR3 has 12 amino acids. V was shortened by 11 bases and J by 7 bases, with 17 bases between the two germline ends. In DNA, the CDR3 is TGTGCCGAGTCGGCAGGGGCTGGTGGCTACACCTTC. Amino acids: CAESAGAGGYTF. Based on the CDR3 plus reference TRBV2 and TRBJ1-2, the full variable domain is EPEVTQTPSHQVTQMGQEVILRCVPISNHLYFYWYRQILGQKVEFLVSFYNNEISEKSEIFDDQFSVERPDGSNFTLKIRSTKLEDSAMYFCAESAGAGGYTFGSGTRLTVV.

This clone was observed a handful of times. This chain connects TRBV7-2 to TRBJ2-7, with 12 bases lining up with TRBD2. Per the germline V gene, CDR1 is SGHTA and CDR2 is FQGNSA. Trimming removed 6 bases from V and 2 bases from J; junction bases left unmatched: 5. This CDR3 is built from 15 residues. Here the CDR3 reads CASRTPSGGAYEQYF. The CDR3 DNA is TGTGCCAGCAGGACCCCTAGCGGGGGGGCCTACGAGCAGTACTTC. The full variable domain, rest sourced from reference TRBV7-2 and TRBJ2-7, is GAGVSQSPSNKVTEKGKDVELRCDPISGHTALYWYRQSLGQGLEFLIYFQGNSAPDKSGLPSDRFSAERTGGSVSTLTIQRTQQEDSAVYLCASRTPSGGAYEQYFGPGTRLTVT.

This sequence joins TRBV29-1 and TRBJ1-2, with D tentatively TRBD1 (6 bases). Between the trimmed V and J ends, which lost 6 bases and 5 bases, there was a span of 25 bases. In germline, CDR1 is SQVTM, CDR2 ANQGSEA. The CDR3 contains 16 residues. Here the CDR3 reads CSVPIVPGHSPYGYTF. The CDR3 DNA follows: TGCAGCGTCCCAATCGTACCGGGACATAGTCCATATGGCTACACCTTC. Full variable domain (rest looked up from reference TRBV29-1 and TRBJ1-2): SAVISQKPSRDICQRGTSLTIQCQVDSQVTMMFWYRQQPGQSLTLIATANQGSEATYESGFVIDKFPISRPNLTFSTLTVSNMSPEDSSIYLCSVPIVPGHSPYGYTFGSGTRLTVV.

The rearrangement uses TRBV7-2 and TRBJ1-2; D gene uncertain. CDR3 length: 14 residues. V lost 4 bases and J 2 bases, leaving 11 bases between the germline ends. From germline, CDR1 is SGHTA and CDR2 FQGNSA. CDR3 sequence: CASSSYTENYGYTF. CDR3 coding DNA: TGTGCCAGCAGCTCTTATACCGAGAACTATGGCTACACCTTC.

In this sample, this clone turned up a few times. The CDR3 nucleotides are TGTGCCAGCACACGGGAAAACATTCAGTACTTC. Amino acid sequence: CASTRENIQYF. The V gene is TRBV2, the J gene TRBJ2-4; D remains unclear. This CDR3 comprises 11 residues. Germline V gene data show CDR1 as SNHLY and CDR2 as FYNNEI. Trimming cost V 7 bases and J 5 bases, with 6 bases left between them.

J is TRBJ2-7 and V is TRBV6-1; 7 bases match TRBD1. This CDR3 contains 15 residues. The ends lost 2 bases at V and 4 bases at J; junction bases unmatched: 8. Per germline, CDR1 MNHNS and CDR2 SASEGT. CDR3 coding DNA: TGTGCCAGCAGTGAAACCGGGACAGACCCTTACGAGCAGTACTTC. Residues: CASSETGTDPYEQYF.

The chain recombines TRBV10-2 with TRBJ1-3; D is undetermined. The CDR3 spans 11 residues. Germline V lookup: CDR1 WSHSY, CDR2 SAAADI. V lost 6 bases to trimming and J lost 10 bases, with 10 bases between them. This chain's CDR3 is CASRDWETIYF. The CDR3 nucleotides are TGCGCCAGCAGAGACTGGGAGACCATATATTTT.

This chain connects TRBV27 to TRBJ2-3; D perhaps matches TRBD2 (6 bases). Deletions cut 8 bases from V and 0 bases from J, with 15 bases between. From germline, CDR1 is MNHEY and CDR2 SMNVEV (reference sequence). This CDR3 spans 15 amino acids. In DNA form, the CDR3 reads TGTGCCAGCCGATGGGACTCTAGAAGCACAGATACGCAGTATTTT. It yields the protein CASRWDSRSTDTQYF.

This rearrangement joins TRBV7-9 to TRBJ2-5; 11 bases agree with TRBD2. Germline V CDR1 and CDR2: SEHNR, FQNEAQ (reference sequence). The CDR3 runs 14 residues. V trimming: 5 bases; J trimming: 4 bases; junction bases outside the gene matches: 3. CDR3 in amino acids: CASSRGTSGETQYF. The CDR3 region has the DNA TGTGCCAGCAGCCGCGGGACTAGCGGAGAGACCCAGTACTTC. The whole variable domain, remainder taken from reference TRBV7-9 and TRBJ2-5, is DTGVSQNPRHKITKRGQNVTFRCDPISEHNRLYWYRQTLGQGPEFLTYFQNEAQLEKSRLLSDRFSAERPKGSFSTLEIQRTEQGDSAMYLCASSRGTSGETQYFGPGTRLLVL.

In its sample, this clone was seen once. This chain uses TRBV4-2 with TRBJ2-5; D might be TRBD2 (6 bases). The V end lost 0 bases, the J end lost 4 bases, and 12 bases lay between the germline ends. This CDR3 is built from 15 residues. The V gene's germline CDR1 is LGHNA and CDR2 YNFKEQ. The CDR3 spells CASSQDSLGGETQYF. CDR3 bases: TGTGCCAGCAGCCAAGATTCCCTGGGGGGAGAGACCCAGTACTTC.

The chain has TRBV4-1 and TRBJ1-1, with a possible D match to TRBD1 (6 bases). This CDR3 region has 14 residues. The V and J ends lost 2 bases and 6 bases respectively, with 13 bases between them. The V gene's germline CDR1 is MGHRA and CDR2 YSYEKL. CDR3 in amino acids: CASSQPLGGAEAFF. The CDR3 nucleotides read TGCGCCAGCAGCCAACCGCTTGGGGGCGCTGAAGCTTTCTTT.